This passage covers 19 T cell receptor beta chains from one sample sequenced in a study of patients and donors after allogeneic stem cell transplantation. TCRdb ran MiXCR on the RT-PCR reads and lists one entry per CDR3 protein. The sample records around 200,000 distinct CDR3 sequences, around 41% being singletons. Sequenced input: blood, either unsorted or a sorted T cell fraction (not recorded which). The receptors derive from a human donor who was either an allogeneic HSCT recipient or a stem cell or donor lymphocyte infusion donor (not recorded which). It is not recorded whose cells these are; they may come from a transplant donor.

This clonotype was observed a few times. The CDR3 spells CASSLMMRDTEAFF. The CDR3 region has the DNA TGTGCCAGCAGCTTAATGATGAGGGACACTGAAGCTTTCTTT. V gene TRBV7-2 combines with J gene TRBJ1-1; D not certain. The germline CDR1 and CDR2 sequences are SGHTA and FQGNSA. The CDR3 has 14 residues. V was pared by 2 bases and J by 3 bases, with 10 bases between.

This rearrangement joins TRBV5-1 to TRBJ1-1, with D uncertain. V lost 2 bases to trimming and J lost 1 base, with 9 bases between them. CDR1 is SGHRS and CDR2 is YFSETQ in the germline V gene. The CDR3 covers 14 residues. The DNA for the CDR3 is TGCGCCAGCAGCTTTCAAGCAGGGAACACTGAAGCTTTCTTT. Its translation: CASSFQAGNTEAFF.

The CDR3 DNA reads as TGTGCCAGCAGCCCATTAGCGGGGGGGGCGTTGTACGAGCAGTACTTC. The encoded protein is CASSPLAGGALYEQYF. This chain uses TRBV7-2 with TRBJ2-7; 11 nucleotides align to TRBD2. Germline V lookup: CDR1 SGHTA, CDR2 FQGNSA. The J segment lost 4 bases and the V segment lost 5 bases, leaving 10 bases of the junction unmatched. The length of the CDR3 is 16 residues.

The chain joins TRBV10-3 to TRBJ2-1; TRBD1 matches 7 bases. The CDR3 loop spans 16 amino acids. The germline gives CDR1 ENHRY, CDR2 SYGVKD. The ends lost 0 bases at V and 2 bases at J; junction bases unmatched: 4. The DNA of the CDR3 is TGTGCCATCAGTGAGTCGGGGACAGTCCCCTACAATGAGCAGTTCTTC. This codes for CAISESGTVPYNEQFF.

The genes are TRBV27 and TRBJ1-5, with D tentatively TRBD1 (6 bases). V was shortened by 8 bases and J by 2 bases, with 16 bases between the two germline ends. Germline values: CDR1 MNHEY, CDR2 SMNVEV (reference sequence). The CDR3 length is 15 residues. CDR3 protein: CASRRQAGGNQPQHF. The CDR3 DNA is TGTGCCAGCCGAAGACAGGCCGGGGGCAATCAGCCCCAGCATTTT.

This clonotype was seen more than once but under ten times. The rearrangement uses TRBV5-6 and TRBJ2-3, with 12 positions matching TRBD2. The CDR3 has 16 residues. From germline, CDR1 is SGHDT and CDR2 YYEEEE. Trimming cost V 4 bases and J 6 bases; bases outside gene matches: 9. Written as DNA, the CDR3 is TGTGCCAGCAGCCCAGGGACTAGCGGGCCTTGGGATACGCAGTATTTT. It is translated as CASSPGTSGPWDTQYF.

The chain couples TRBV5-8 to TRBJ1-5; 8 nucleotides line up with TRBD1. Germline V gene lookup returns CDR1 SGHTS and CDR2 YDEGEE. Germline trimming cut 4 bases from V and 3 bases from J; bases unmatched to any gene: 6. CDR3 length equals 15 residues. This CDR3 is CASSPTGAHNQPQHF. The CDR3 region has the DNA TGTGCCAGCAGCCCGACAGGGGCGCACAATCAGCCCCAGCATTTT.

The chain couples TRBV10-3 to TRBJ1-2; weak D call: TRBD1 (6 bases). CDR3 size: 13 residues. Germline V gene data show CDR1 as ENHRY and CDR2 as SYGVKD. V lost 5 bases to trimming and J lost 4 bases, with 11 bases between them. CDR3 DNA: TGTGCCATCAGTCCGAAGGACAGCTATGGCTACACCTTC. Translation: CAISPKDSYGYTF.

This clonotype has just a few counts. The V call is TRBV12-3 or TRBV12-4, the J call TRBJ1-2; D is perhaps TRBD1 (5 bases). Between the trimmed V and J ends, which lost 6 bases and 5 bases, there was a span of 16 bases. The CDR3 sequence is 14 residues long. The CDR3 spells CASRLLTDKYGYTF. CDR3 DNA: TGTGCCAGCAGACTTTTGACAGACAAATATGGCTACACCTTC.

This clonotype was detected a few times. This chain connects TRBV7-2 to TRBJ1-2, with unresolved D. The CDR3 sequence is 13 residues long. Trimming cost V 6 bases and J 4 bases, with 12 bases left between them. In germline, CDR1 is SGHTA, CDR2 FQGNSA. As DNA, the CDR3 is TGTGCCAGCAGTAGGCCCGGGATCTATGGCTACACCTTC. Translating it yields CASSRPGIYGYTF.

The chain uses TRBV3-1 and TRBJ1-6; TRBD1 aligns across 8 bases. Germline loops: CDR1 LGHDT, CDR2 YNNKEL (reference sequence). V lost 2 bases to trimming and J lost 9 bases; unmatched junction nucleotides: 6. This CDR3 comprises 15 residues. Here the CDR3 DNA reads TGTGCCAGCAGCCAATGGACAGGGTTTGGTTCACCCCTCCACTTT. Translated, it gives CASSQWTGFGSPLHF.

The chain couples TRBV29-1 to TRBJ1-1; no clear D. V lost 6 bases and J lost 7, with 15 bases in between. Germline CDR1 reads SQVTM; CDR2 reads ANQGSEA. The CDR3 sequence is 12 residues long. The CDR3 sequence is CSVKTSEVEAFF. CDR3 DNA: TGCAGCGTCAAAACGTCAGAGGTTGAAGCTTTCTTT.

This clonotype was detected a few times. This rearrangement joins TRBV29-1 to TRBJ1-5; D is unclear. V was pared by 4 bases and J by 6 bases, with 13 bases between. The V gene's germline CDR1 is SQVTM and CDR2 ANQGSEA. CDR3 length: 13 amino acids. For the CDR3, the DNA is TGCAGCGTTGGCGAAGGCGCCGCTCAGCCCCAGCATTTT. It codes for CSVGEGAAQPQHF.

The rearrangement links TRBV3-1 to TRBJ1-5, with 7 positions matching TRBD1. Per germline, CDR1 LGHDT and CDR2 YNNKEL (reference sequence). The ends lost 1 base at V and 3 bases at J; junction bases unmatched: 3. CDR3 length: 15 amino acids. CDR3 loop: CASSQGTGLNQPQHF. CDR3 sequence (DNA): TGTGCCAGCAGCCAAGGGACAGGCCTCAATCAGCCCCAGCATTTT. The full variable domain, completed using reference TRBV3-1 and TRBJ1-5, is DTAVSQTPKYLVTQMGNDKSIKCEQNLGHDTMYWYKQDSKKFLKIMFSYNNKELIINETVPNRFSPKSPDKAHLNLHINSLELGDSAVYFCASSQGTGLNQPQHFGDGTRLSIL.

This clonotype was counted only a few times. This rearrangement joins TRBV20-1 to TRBJ1-1, with D unresolved. CDR1 and CDR2 from the germline V gene are DFQATT and SNEGSKA (reference sequence). The CDR3 is 12 residues long. V shed 5 bases and J shed 2 bases, with 9 bases lying between them. The CDR3 DNA sequence: TGCAGTGCTGTTCGGATTAACACTGAAGCTTTCTTT. Its protein is CSAVRINTEAFF.

The chain recombines TRBV10-3 with TRBJ2-7; weak D call: TRBD1 (5 bases). The V and J ends lost 8 bases and 3 bases respectively, with 17 bases between them. This CDR3 has 14 amino acids. Germline lookup yields CDR1 ENHRY and CDR2 SYGVKD. As DNA, the CDR3 is TGTGCCATCGGTCGACAGTCCGGGTTCTACGAGCAGTACTTC. It is translated as CAIGRQSGFYEQYF.

This clonotype was recorded a few times. J is TRBJ1-2 and V is TRBV3-1; D remains ambiguous. From germline, CDR1 is LGHDT and CDR2 YNNKEL (reference sequence). V gave up 1 base and J gave up 8 bases, with 11 bases separating them. CDR3 length: 13 residues. CDR3 sequence: CASSQVLSEGYTF. CDR3 bases: TGTGCCAGCAGCCAAGTCCTCTCCGAGGGCTACACCTTC.

The gene calls are TRBV4-1 and TRBJ2-1; 10 bases are shared with TRBD2. V dropped 5 bases and J dropped 7; count of bases not matched to a gene: 17. Germline CDR1 and CDR2: MGHRA and YSYEKL. The CDR3 is made up of 18 amino acids. The CDR3: CASSSDSYSGGLRNEQFF. CDR3 DNA: TGCGCCAGCAGCTCCGACTCCTATAGCGGGGGGTTGCGGAATGAGCAGTTCTTC.

This clonotype has only a few counts. The chain uses TRBV7-2 and TRBJ1-2, with a possible D match to TRBD1 (6 bases). Trimming took 4 bases from V and 5 from J, leaving 17 bases between them. CDR1 and CDR2 (germline): SGHTA, FQGNSA. The CDR3 runs to 15 residues. The CDR3 DNA reads as TGTGCCAGCAGCTCCTCAGGGGCTACAAGATATGGCTACACCTTC. The encoded protein is CASSSSGATRYGYTF.